This TCR beta chain was retrieved from a study of shared clonotypes between healthy human individuals. Study-wide findings and caveats: Four donors shared about 5% of their naive CD4 clonotypes. Rarefaction demonstrated incomplete sorted-subset sequencing despite large depth.

Concerning this clone: Its target is unknown.

Per the germline V gene, CDR1 is MNHEY and CDR2 is SMNVEV (reference sequence). The CDR3 loop spans 15 amino acids. With 4 bases removed from V and 3 bases from J, the gap between germline ends came to 15 bases. Positive CCR7 selection of CD45RO-negative cells yielded the naive CD8 cells, and terminally differentiated effector memory CD45RA+ cells were excluded. Sequencing used immunoSEQ multiplex PCR; TCRdb keeps in-frame clones, though not all of them. The table records roughly 890,000 clones, around 92% of them present only once. This receptor was identified in a man aged 25-45 years in good health. The genes are TRBV27 and TRBJ2-5, with D uncertain. The specimen sequenced was naive CD8+ T cells sorted from blood. In nucleotides, the CDR3 is TGTGCCAGCAGTTCTACCCCGACCAAAGAAGAGACCCAGTACTTC. Amino acids: CASSSTPTKEETQYF.